These T cell receptor beta chains were read from a single sample in a study of blood T cell repertoires in COVID-19. Data came from immunoSEQ multiplex PCR; TCRdb stores just in-frame clones and leaves some out. The sample consists of around 56,000 clones, roughly 80% of them appearing once. The sample consisted of peripheral blood. All receptors derive from a woman in her 70s with acute or convalescent COVID-19. CDR3s include the opening cysteine and the closing phenylalanine or tryptophan. The D gene is left open where the match is weak. Clone size is not always given. Where it is, it says once, few, many or a class for expanded clones.

v_gene	j_gene	d_gene	abundance	CDR3nt	CDR3aa
TRBV5-1	TRBJ2-2	.	.	TGCGCCAGCAGCTTCCCGACAGGCGACACCGGGGAGCTGTTTTTT	CASSFPTGDTGELFF
TRBV19	TRBJ1-1	.	few	TGTGCCAGTAGTATCTCCCGGGGGACTGAAGCTTTCTTT	CASSISRGTEAFF
TRBV30	TRBJ1-4	.	.	TGTGCCTGGGGACCCCTTGGGGGCCGGGGTGAAAAACTGTTTTTT	CAWGPLGGRGEKLFF
TRBV5-1	TRBJ1-1	.	.	TGCGCCAGCAGCTCCGGGTTCTCCGCGGGGAACACTGAAGCTTTCTTT	CASSSGFSAGNTEAFF
TRBV12-5	TRBJ2-5	TRBD2	.	TGTGCTAGTGGTTTGTATCGCGGGGGGGTCGGCCGCCCTCAAGAGACCCAGTACTTC	CASGLYRGGVGRPQETQYF
TRBV5-1	TRBJ1-1	.	.	TGCGCCAGCAGCCCCTCAGGGTGGGGCACTGAAGCTTTCTTT	CASSPSGWGTEAFF
TRBV4-1	TRBJ1-1	.	.	TGCGCCAGCAGCCAAGATCCGAACAGGTCGAGATTGAAGGGGCCTGAAGCTTTCTTT	CASSQDPNRSRLKGPEAFF
TRBV11-3	TRBJ2-3	TRBD2	.	TGTGCCAGCAGCACGCGCGGGGGGCGATTAGATACGCAGTATTTT	CASSTRGGRLDTQYF
TRBV5-1	TRBJ2-1	TRBD2	.	TGCGCCAGCAGCTTGAAACGCGGGGGGATTCACAATGAGCAGTTCTTC	CASSLKRGGIHNEQFF
TRBV3-1/TRBV3-2	TRBJ1-2	.	.	TGTGCCACCTCGTTCACAAACACATATGGCTACACCTTC	CATSFTNTYGYTF
TRBV5-1	TRBJ2-3	TRBD2	.	TGCGCCAGCAGCTTCGCCGGGACTAGCTTGGCAGATACGCAGTATTTT	CASSFAGTSLADTQYF
TRBV12-3/TRBV12-4	TRBJ1-1	.	.	TGTGCCAGCAGTATTGACAGCAACGCTGAAGCTTTCTTT	CASSIDSNAEAFF
TRBV18	TRBJ1-1	.	few	TGTGCCAGCTCACCAGGGAAAAAGGGGGCTGAAGCTTTCTTT	CASSPGKKGAEAFF
TRBV19	TRBJ2-1	.	many	TGTGCCAGTAGTGCCCCGGGGAGCTCCTACAATGAGCAGTTCTTC	CASSAPGSSYNEQFF
TRBV4-1	TRBJ1-4	.	few	TGCGCCAGCAGCCGGGATGATCGGACAAATGAAAAACTGTTTTTT	CASSRDDRTNEKLFF
TRBV5-1	TRBJ1-6	TRBD1	.	TGCGCCAGCAGCTTCGGACAGGGGAATTCACCCCTCCACTTT	CASSFGQGNSPLHF
TRBV6-5	TRBJ2-3	TRBD2	.	TGTGCCAGCAGGCAGCGGGGCAGAGATACGCAGTATTTT	CASRQRGRDTQYF
TRBV6-5	TRBJ1-2	.	few	TGTGCCAGCAGTTACTCGAATACGGGATTTGGCTACACCTTC	CASSYSNTGFGYTF
TRBV2	TRBJ2-2	.	.	TGTGCCAGCAGTGAACTCCGAGTGGACACCGGGGAGCTGTTTTTT	CASSELRVDTGELFF
TRBV21-1	TRBJ2-2	.	once	TGTGCCAGCAGCTCGGACAGGGGGACCGGGGAGCTGTTTTTT	CASSSDRGTGELFF
TRBV11-2	TRBJ2-2	.	.	TGTGCCAGCAGCCCGACTGGTTCGGCGGGCACCGGGGAGCTGTTTTTT	CASSPTGSAGTGELFF
TRBV19	TRBJ2-7	TRBD1	few	TGTGCCAGTAGTATAAAGGGACAGCCAAACTACGAGCAGTACTTC	CASSIKGQPNYEQYF
TRBV12-3/TRBV12-4	TRBJ1-1	TRBD1	many	TGTGCCAGCAGTAAGACAGGGAAGGCTGAAGCTTTCTTT	CASSKTGKAEAFF
TRBV7-8	TRBJ1-2	.	.	TGTGCCAGCAGCACCAACCGGGCGGGGTCTGGATATGGCTACACCTTC	CASSTNRAGSGYGYTF
TRBV29-1	TRBJ1-2	TRBD1	.	TGCAGCGTCGGACAGGGGATCGCTGGCTACACCTTC	CSVGQGIAGYTF
TRBV27	TRBJ2-2	.	few	TGTGCCAGCAGTTTCGGGGGTCCCCAGCACTCTGCCGGGGAGCTGTTTTTT	CASSFGGPQHSAGELFF
TRBV2	TRBJ1-5	.	few	TGTGCCAGCAGTTACAGCTTGAATCAGCCCCAGCATTTT	CASSYSLNQPQHF
TRBV9	TRBJ2-1	.	.	TGTGCCAGCAGCGGGGTATCGGGGATTCAAGGAGGGGAGCAGTTCTTC	CASSGVSGIQGGEQFF